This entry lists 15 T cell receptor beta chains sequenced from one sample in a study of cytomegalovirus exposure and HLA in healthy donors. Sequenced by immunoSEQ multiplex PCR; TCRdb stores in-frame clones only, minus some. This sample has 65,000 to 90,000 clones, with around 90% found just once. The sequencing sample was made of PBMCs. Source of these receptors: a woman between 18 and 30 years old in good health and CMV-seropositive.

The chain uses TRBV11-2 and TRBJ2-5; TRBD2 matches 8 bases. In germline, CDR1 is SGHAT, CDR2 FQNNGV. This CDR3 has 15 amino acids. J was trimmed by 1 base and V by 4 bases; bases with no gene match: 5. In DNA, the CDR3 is TGTGCCAGCAGCTCCGGGACTAGAAGCCAAGAGACCCAGTACTTC. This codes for CASSSGTRSQETQYF.

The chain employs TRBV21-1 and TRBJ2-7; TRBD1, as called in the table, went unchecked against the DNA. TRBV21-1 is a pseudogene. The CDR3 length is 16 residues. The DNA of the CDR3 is TGTGCCAGCAGCAAAGAGGGGCCTAGTAGATGCTACGAGCAGTACTTC. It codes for CASSKEGPSRCYEQYF.

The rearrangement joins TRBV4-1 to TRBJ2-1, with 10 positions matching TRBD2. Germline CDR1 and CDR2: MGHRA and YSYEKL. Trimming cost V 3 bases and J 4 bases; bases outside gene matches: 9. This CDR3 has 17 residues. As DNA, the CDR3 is TGCGCCAGCAGCCAGGCCCGGACTAGCGGTACTTACAATGAGCAGTTCTTC. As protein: CASSQARTSGTYNEQFF.

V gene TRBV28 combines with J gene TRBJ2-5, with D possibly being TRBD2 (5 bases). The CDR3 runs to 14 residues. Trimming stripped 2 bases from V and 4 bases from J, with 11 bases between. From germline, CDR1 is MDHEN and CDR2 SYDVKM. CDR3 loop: CASSLRGFGETQYF. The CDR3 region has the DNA TGTGCCAGCAGTTTACGGGGTTTTGGAGAGACCCAGTACTTC.

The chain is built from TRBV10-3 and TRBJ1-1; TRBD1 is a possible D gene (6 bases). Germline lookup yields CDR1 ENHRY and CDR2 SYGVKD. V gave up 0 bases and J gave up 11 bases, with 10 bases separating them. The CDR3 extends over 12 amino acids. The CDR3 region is CAISESAGEAFF. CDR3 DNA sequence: TGTGCCATCAGTGAGTCTGCAGGGGAGGCTTTCTTT.

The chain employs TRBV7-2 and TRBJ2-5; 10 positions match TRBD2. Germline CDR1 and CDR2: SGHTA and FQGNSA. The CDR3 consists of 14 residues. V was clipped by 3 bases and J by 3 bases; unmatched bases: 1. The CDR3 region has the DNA TGTGCCAGCAGCTTCGGACTAGCGGAAGAGACCCAGTACTTC. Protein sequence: CASSFGLAEETQYF.

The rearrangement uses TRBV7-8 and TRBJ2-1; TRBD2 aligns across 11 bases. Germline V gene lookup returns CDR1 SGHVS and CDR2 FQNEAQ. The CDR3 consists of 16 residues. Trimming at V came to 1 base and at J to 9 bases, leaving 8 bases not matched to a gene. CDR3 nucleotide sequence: TGTGCCAGCAGCTTAGGGCTAGCGGGAGGCCGTAGTGAGCAGTTCTTC. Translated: CASSLGLAGGRSEQFF.

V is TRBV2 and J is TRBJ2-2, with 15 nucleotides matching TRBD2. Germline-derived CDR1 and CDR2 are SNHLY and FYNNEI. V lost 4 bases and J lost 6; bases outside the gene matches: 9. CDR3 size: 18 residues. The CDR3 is CASSANPGLAGGAGELFF. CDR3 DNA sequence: TGTGCCAGCAGTGCAAACCCGGGACTAGCGGGAGGAGCCGGGGAGCTGTTTTTT. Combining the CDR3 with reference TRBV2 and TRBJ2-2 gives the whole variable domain EPEVTQTPSHQVTQMGQEVILRCVPISNHLYFYWYRQILGQKVEFLVSFYNNEISEKSEIFDDQFSVERPDGSNFTLKIRSTKLEDSAMYFCASSANPGLAGGAGELFFGEGSRLTVL.

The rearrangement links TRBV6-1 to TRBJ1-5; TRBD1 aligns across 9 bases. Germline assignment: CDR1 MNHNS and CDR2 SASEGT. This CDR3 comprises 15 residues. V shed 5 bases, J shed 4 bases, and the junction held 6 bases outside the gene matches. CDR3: CASSSATGGNQPQHF. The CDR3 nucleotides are TGTGCCAGCAGTTCCGCGACAGGGGGTAATCAGCCCCAGCATTTT.

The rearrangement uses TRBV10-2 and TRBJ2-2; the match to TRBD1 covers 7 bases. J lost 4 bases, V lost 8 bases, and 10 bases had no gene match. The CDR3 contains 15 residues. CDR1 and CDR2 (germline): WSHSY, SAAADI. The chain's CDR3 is CASRLGRGLTGELFF. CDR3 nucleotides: TGCGCCAGCCGGCTCGGTAGGGGGCTCACCGGGGAGCTGTTTTTT.

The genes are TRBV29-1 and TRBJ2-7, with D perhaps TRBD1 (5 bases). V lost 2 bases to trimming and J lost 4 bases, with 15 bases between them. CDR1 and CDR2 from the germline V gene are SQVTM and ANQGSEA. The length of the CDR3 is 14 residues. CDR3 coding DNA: TGCAGCGTTGAATTGGACAAGGAAGGTTACGAGCAGTACTTC. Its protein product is CSVELDKEGYEQYF.

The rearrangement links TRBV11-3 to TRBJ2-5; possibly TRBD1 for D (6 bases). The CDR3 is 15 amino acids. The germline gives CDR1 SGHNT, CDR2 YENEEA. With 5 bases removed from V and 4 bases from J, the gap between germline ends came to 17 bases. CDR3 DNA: TGTGCCAGCAGCCTATCGCCAGGGGCCCGAGAGACCCAGTACTTC. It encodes CASSLSPGARETQYF.

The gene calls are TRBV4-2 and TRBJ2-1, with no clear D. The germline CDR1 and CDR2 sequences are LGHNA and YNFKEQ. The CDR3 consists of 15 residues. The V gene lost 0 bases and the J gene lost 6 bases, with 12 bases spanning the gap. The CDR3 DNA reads TGTGCCAGCAGCCAAGATCGAATTAGCTCCAATGAGCAGTTCTTC. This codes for CASSQDRISSNEQFF.

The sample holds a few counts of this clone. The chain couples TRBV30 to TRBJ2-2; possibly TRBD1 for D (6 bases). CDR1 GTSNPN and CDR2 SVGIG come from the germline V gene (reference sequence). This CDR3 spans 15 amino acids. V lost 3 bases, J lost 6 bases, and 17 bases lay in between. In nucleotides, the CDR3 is TGTGCCTGGAGGTCCGTGACAGGCGATGCCGGGGAGCTGTTTTTT. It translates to CAWRSVTGDAGELFF.

Here the CDR3 reads CASSETPEGRETQYF. CDR3 nucleotides: TGTGCCAGCTCAGAGACTCCGGAGGGCCGTGAGACCCAGTACTTC. The chain carries TRBV18 and TRBJ2-5; perhaps TRBD2 as D (6 bases). The CDR3 sequence is 15 residues long. CDR1 is KGHSH, CDR2 LQKENI, per germline. V lost 5 bases, J lost 5 bases, and 18 bases lay in between.